Following are 8 T cell receptor beta chains from one sample sequenced in a study of beta chain features in type 1 diabetes. The study, taken as a whole, reports: In every one of the four CD4+ subsets, TCRB CDR3s were moderately but significantly shorter in Type 1 diabetes patients.

The authors reverse transcribed all of the isolated RNA, so sequencing captured expressed TCRB transcripts. Profiling relied on immunoSEQ multiplex PCR, and the TCRdb table lists in-frame clones only, not all of them. The data show about 650,000 clones, approximately 13% seen once. These TCRs' antigens remain unknown. Sequenced sample: naive CD4+ T cells from blood. Receptors originate from a man in his thirties or forties with type 1 diabetes.

The chain uses TRBV19 and TRBJ1-2, with 9 positions matching TRBD1. V trimming: 3 bases; J trimming: 3 bases; junction bases outside the gene matches: 8. The CDR3 has 16 residues. Germline loops: CDR1 LNHDA, CDR2 SQIVND (reference sequence). The DNA of the CDR3 is TGTGCCAGTAGTATGGGACAGGGAACCCCACACTATGGCTACACCTTC. Protein: CASSMGQGTPHYGYTF.

This chain connects TRBV4-3 to TRBJ2-5; no reliable D call. Per germline, CDR1 LGHNA and CDR2 YSLEER. This CDR3 contains 14 residues. The V and J ends lost 0 bases and 6 bases respectively, with 11 bases between them. Here the CDR3 reads CASSQDLPPKTQYF. The CDR3 bases are TGCGCCAGCAGCCAAGATCTACCCCCAAAGACCCAGTACTTC.

The chain couples TRBV30 to TRBJ2-5; the match to TRBD2 covers 14 bases. V trimming: 7 bases; J trimming: 3 bases; junction bases outside the gene matches: 1. This CDR3 is built from 13 residues. The germline gives CDR1 GTSNPN, CDR2 SVGIG (reference sequence). CDR3 region: CALGLAGEETQYF. The CDR3 nucleotides read TGTGCCTTGGGACTAGCGGGGGAAGAGACCCAGTACTTC.

The V call is TRBV10-3, the J call TRBJ2-3; 10 nucleotides agree with TRBD1. The CDR3 extends over 15 amino acids. Germline CDR1 is ENHRY and CDR2 is SYGVKD. Unmatched junction bases numbered 10, after V lost 7 bases and J lost 6 bases. CDR3 loop: CAIMKTGGAGDTQYF. CDR3 DNA: TGTGCCATCATGAAGACAGGGGGCGCGGGGGATACGCAGTATTTT.

This clone was observed a handful of times. The chain employs TRBV10-2 and TRBJ1-1, with 8 bases aligning to TRBD1. This CDR3 region has 13 residues. Germline CDR1 reads WSHSY; CDR2 reads SAAADI. The V gene end was trimmed by 6 bases and the J gene end by 7 bases; junction bases not matched to a gene: 7. This chain's CDR3 is CASRPQGAGEAFF. CDR3 sequence (DNA): TGCGCCAGCAGACCGCAGGGGGCAGGTGAAGCTTTCTTT.

This chain uses TRBV15 with TRBJ1-2; D perhaps matches TRBD1 (6 bases). CDR1 and CDR2 (germline): LNHNV, YYDKDF (reference sequence). The CDR3 contains 13 residues. Trimming pared 3 bases from V and 6 bases from J, leaving 11 bases between. CDR3 in DNA: TGTGCCACCAGCAGGCTACAGGGAAATGGCTACACCTTC. Translating it yields CATSRLQGNGYTF.

This clone was counted once. The V gene is TRBV11-3, the J gene TRBJ1-5; tentatively, D is TRBD1 (5 bases). The V and J ends lost 3 bases and 5 bases respectively, with 8 bases between them. The germline gives CDR1 SGHNT, CDR2 YENEEA. This CDR3 is 13 amino acids long. The CDR3 DNA reads TGTGCCAGCAGCTTGACCAGGGATCAGCCCCAGCATTTT. This encodes CASSLTRDQPQHF.

The chain is built from TRBV9 and TRBJ1-6, with no clear D. The germline V gene encodes CDR1 SGDLS and CDR2 YYNGEE. This CDR3 spans 14 amino acids. The germline V and J ends were trimmed by 3 bases and 7 bases, with 11 bases remaining between them. The CDR3 bases are TGTGCCAGCAGCGCATTTCTAGGGAATTCACCCCTCCACTTT. The encoded protein is CASSAFLGNSPLHF.